This TCR beta chain was obtained from a study of blood T cell repertoires in COVID-19. The repertoire was sequenced with immunoSEQ multiplex PCR; TCRdb's copy has only in-frame clones and lacks some. The sample holds about 160,000 clones, about 85% seen once. Sequenced input: peripheral blood. The source is a woman aged 55-70 years with active or convalescent COVID-19.

CDR3 amino acids: CASKDPGQGTYGYTF. CDR3 nucleotides: TGTGCCAGCAAGGACCCGGGACAGGGGACCTATGGCTACACCTTC. The chain couples TRBV2 to TRBJ1-2, with 10 bases identical to TRBD1. Germline V gene sequence: CDR1 SNHLY, CDR2 FYNNEI. Trimming cost V 7 bases and J 4 bases; bases outside gene matches: 9. The CDR3 covers 15 residues.